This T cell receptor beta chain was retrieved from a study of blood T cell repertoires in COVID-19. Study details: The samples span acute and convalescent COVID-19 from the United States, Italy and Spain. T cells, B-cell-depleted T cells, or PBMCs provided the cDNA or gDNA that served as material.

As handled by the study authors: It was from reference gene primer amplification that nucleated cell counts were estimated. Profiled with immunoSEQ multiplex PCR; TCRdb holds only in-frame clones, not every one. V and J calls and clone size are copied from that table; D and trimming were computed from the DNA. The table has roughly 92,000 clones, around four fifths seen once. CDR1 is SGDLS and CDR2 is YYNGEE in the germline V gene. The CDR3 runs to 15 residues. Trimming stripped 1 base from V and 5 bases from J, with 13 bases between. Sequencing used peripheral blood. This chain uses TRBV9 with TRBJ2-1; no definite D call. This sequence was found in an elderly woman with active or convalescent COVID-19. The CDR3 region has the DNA TGTGCCAGCAGCGTAACCCCCTTAACGGACAATGAGCAGTTCTTC. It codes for CASSVTPLTDNEQFF.